This T cell receptor beta chain was retrieved from a study of CXCR3-negative and CXCR3-positive naive CD8 T cells. Looking at the study overall: Approximately 140 million TRB reads were obtained in total, which works out to about 1.5 +/- 0.3 million per library.

Notes on the study in general: Memory CD8+ cells had much lower diversity, and both naive subsets had comparably high diversity.

Regarding this clonotype: No antigen is known for it.

The CDR3 totals 14 residues. Germline V gene data show CDR1 as KGHSH and CDR2 as LQKENI. Through 5' RACE with UMI labels, the TRB cDNA libraries were prepared. TCRdb reprocessed the 5' RACE reads and stores each CDR3 protein as one record, lacking DNA. The specimen's table records 100,000 to 150,000 distinct CDR3 sequences. The clonotype comes from a human donor in good health. Some clones in this sample may be carry-over from other donors' samples. The chain joins TRBV18 to TRBJ2-1. Source material: naive CXCR3- CD8+ T cells from blood. Subset in this sample: CD45RO-CCR7+CD27+CD95- naive CD8+ T cells lacking CXCR3 (TNR3-). The CDR3 loop is CASSPQGRDNEQFF.